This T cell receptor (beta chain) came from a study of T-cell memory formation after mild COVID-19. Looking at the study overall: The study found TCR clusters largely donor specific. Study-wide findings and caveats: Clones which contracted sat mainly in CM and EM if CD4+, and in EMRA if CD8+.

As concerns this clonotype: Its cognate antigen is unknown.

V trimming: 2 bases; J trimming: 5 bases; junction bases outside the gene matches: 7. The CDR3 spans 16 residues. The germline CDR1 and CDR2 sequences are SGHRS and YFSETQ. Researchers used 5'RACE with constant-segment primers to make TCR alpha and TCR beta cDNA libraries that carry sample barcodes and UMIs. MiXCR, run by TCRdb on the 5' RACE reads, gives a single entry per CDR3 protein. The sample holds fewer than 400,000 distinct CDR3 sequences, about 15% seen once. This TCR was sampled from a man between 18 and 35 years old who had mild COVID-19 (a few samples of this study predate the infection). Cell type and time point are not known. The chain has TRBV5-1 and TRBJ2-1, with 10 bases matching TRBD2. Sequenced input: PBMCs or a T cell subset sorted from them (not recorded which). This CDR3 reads CASSLERTSGNNEQFF. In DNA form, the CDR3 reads TGCGCCAGCAGCTTAGAACGGACTAGCGGAAACAATGAGCAGTTCTTC.